A single sample is the source of the 4 T cell receptor beta chains below, sequenced in a study of beta chain features in type 1 diabetes. The authors reverse transcribed all of the isolated RNA, so sequencing captured expressed TCRB transcripts. Method: immunoSEQ multiplex PCR; TCRdb's copy keeps in-frame clones and lacks some. The table records about 360,000 clones, 10% to 15% of them present only once. Sequenced: naive CD4+ T cells from blood. Receptor source: a man between 18 and 29 years old in good health.

The CDR3: CASTSVPQETQYF. DNA of the CDR3: TGTGCCAGTACCTCGGTCCCGCAAGAGACCCAGTACTTC. V is TRBV19 and J is TRBJ2-5; D is uncertain. CDR1 LNHDA and CDR2 SQIVND come from the germline V gene (reference sequence). V was shortened by 7 bases and J by 2 bases, with 11 bases between the two germline ends. CDR3 length equals 13 residues.

The rearrangement links TRBV29-1 to TRBJ1-1; 7 nucleotides agree with TRBD1. The CDR3 extends over 18 amino acids. The germline gives CDR1 SQVTM, CDR2 ANQGSEA. The junction had 18 bases not matched to a gene; V was cut back by 3 bases and J by 2 bases. CDR3 bases: TGCAGCGTTGAGAACCCGACAGGGTGGATTGGGGAAAACACTGAAGCTTTCTTT. Translating it yields CSVENPTGWIGENTEAFF.

In this sample, this clone turned up a few times. This chain links TRBV7-3 with TRBJ2-2, with D unresolved. Per germline, CDR1 SGHTA and CDR2 FQGTGA. The CDR3 sequence is 14 residues long. With 6 bases removed from V and 5 bases from J, the gap between germline ends came to 13 bases. In DNA, the CDR3 is TGTGCCAGCAGTCGTTCGCCGAGGACCGGGGAGCTGTTTTTT. Its protein is CASSRSPRTGELFF. Full variable domain (missing parts from reference TRBV7-3 and TRBJ2-2): GAGVSQTPSNKVTEKGKYVELRCDPISGHTALYWYRQSLGQGPEFLIYFQGTGAADDSGLPNDRFFAVRPEGSVSTLKIQRTERGDSAVYLCASSRSPRTGELFFGEGSRLTVL.

J is TRBJ2-3 and V is TRBV6-4; TRBD1 aligns across 10 bases. CDR1 is MRHNA and CDR2 is SNTAGT in the germline V gene. The CDR3 consists of 13 residues. V shed 9 bases and J 4 bases; nucleotides not matched to a gene: 4. The CDR3 region is CARRDRGPDTQYF. In DNA form, the CDR3 reads TGTGCCAGGCGGGACAGGGGCCCAGATACGCAGTATTTT.